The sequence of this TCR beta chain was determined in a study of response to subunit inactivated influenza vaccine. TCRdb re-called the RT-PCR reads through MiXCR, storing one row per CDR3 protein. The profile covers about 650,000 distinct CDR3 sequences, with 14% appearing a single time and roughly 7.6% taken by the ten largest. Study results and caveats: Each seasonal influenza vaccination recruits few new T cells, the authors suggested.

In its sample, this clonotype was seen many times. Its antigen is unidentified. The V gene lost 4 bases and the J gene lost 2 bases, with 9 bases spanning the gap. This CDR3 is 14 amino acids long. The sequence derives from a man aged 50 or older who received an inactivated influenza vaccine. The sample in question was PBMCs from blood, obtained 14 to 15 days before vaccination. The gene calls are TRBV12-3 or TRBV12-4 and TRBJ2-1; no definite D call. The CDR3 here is CASSSMRTYNEQFF. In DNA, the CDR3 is TGTGCCAGCAGTTCGATGAGGACCTACAATGAGCAGTTCTTC.